This TCR beta chain was documented in a study of blood T cell repertoires in COVID-19. Study-wide background: COVID-19 samples from acute and convalescent phases originated in the United States, Italy and Spain. In each case, the material was cDNA or gDNA derived from T cells, B-cell-depleted T cells, or PBMCs.

Per the authors' pipeline: For nucleated cells, counts were estimated from reference gene primer amplification. Measured with immunoSEQ multiplex PCR; TCRdb has only the in-frame clones, and not every one. Clonal size and the V and J genes are those of that table, whereas D and trimming came from the DNA. Among 55,000 to 65,000 clones listed, around three quarters were seen once. There are 16 residues in the CDR3. CDR1 and CDR2 from the germline V gene are KGHSH and LQKENI. V gave up 0 bases and J gave up 1 base, with 10 bases separating them. The clonotype was recovered from a man in his sixties with acute or convalescent COVID-19. V gene TRBV18 combines with J gene TRBJ1-3; D gene uncertain. Input material: peripheral blood. In nucleotides, the CDR3 is TGTGCCAGCTCACCACCGCACGGGGTGTCTGGAAACACCATATATTTT. Amino acids: CASSPPHGVSGNTIYF.